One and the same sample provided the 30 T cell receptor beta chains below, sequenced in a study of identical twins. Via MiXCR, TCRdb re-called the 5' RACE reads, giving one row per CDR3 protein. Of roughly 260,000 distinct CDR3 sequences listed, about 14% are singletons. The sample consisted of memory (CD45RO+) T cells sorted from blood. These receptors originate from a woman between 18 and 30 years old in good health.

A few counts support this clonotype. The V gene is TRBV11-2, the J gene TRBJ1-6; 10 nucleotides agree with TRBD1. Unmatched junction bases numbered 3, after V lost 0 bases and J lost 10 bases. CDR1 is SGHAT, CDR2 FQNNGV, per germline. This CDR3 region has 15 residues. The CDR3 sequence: CASSLETGGSSPLHF. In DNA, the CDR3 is TGTGCCAGCAGCTTAGAGACAGGGGGCAGCTCACCCCTCCACTTT.

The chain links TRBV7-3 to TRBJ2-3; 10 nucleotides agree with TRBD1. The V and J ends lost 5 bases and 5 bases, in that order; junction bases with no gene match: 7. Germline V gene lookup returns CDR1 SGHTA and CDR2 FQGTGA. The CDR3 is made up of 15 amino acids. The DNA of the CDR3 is TGTGCCAGCAGCCCAAGACGGGACAGGGGAGATACGCAGTATTTT. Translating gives CASSPRRDRGDTQYF.

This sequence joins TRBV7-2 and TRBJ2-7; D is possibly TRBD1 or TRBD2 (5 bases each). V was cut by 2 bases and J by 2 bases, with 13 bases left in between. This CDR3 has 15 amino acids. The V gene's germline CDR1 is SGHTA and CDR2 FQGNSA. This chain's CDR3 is CASSLRGELTYEQYF. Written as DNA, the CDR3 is TGTGCCAGCAGCTTAAGAGGGGAGCTTACCTACGAGCAGTACTTC.

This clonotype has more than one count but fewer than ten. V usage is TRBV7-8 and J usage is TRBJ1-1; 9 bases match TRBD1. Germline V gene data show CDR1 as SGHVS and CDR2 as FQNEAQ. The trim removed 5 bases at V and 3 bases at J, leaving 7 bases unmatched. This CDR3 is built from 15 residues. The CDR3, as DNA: TGTGCCAGCAGCCCCCGACAGGGGGGGGACACTGAAGCTTTCTTT. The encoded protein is CASSPRQGGDTEAFF. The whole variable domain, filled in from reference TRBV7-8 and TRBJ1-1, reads GAGVSQSPRYKVAKRGQDVALRCDPISGHVSLFWYQQALGQGPEFLTYFQNEAQLDKSGLPSDRFFAERPEGSVSTLKIQRTQQEDSAVYLCASSPRQGGDTEAFFGQGTRLTVV.

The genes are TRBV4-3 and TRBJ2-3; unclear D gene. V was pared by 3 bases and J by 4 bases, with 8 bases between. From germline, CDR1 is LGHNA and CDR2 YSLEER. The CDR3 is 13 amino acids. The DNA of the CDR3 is TGCGCCAGCAGCCAGAGTTTTCCAGATACGCAGTATTTT. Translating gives CASSQSFPDTQYF.

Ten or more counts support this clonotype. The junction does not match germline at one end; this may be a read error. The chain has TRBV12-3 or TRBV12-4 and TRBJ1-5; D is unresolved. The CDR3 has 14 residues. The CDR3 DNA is TGTGCCAGCAGTTTGTCCAGTCAGCCCTGGCTCATGAATTTT. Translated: CASSLSSQPWLMNF.

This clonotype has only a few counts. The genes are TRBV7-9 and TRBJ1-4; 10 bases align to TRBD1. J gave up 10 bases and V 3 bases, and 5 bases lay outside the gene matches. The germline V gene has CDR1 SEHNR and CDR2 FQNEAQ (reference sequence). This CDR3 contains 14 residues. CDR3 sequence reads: CASSFGTGEGKLFF. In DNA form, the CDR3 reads TGTGCCAGCAGCTTTGGGACAGGGGAAGGAAAACTGTTTTTT.

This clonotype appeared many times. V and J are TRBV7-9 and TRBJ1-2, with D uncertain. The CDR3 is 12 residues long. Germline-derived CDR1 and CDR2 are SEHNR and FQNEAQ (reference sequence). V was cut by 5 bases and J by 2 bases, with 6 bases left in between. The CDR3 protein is CASSPENYGYTF. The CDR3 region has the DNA TGTGCCAGCAGCCCAGAGAACTATGGCTACACCTTC.

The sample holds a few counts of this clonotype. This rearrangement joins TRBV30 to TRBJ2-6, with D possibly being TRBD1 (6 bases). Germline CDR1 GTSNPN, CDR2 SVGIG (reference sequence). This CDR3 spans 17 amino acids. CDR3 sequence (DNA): TGTGCGGGGCGTACGGGCAGGGGCCGGTCTGGGGCCAACGTCCTGACTTTC. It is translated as CAGRTGRGRSGANVLTF.

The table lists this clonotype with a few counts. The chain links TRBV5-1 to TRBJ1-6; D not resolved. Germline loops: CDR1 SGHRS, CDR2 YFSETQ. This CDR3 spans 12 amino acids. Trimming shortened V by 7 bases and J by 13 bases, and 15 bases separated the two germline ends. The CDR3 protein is CASGEAGNPLHF. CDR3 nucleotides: TGCGCCAGCGGGGAAGCCGGTAATCCCCTCCACTTT.

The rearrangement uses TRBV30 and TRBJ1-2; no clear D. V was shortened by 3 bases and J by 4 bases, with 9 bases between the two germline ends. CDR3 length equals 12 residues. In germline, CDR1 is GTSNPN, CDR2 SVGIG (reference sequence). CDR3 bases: TGTGCCTGGAGGGGCCCAGCCTATGGCTACACCTTC. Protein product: CAWRGPAYGYTF.

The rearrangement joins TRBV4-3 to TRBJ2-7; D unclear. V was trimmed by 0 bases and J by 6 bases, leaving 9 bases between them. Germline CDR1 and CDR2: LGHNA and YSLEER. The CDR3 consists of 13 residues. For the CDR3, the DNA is TGCGCCAGCAGCCAAGAACCGGGTCGCGAGCAGTACTTC. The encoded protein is CASSQEPGREQYF.

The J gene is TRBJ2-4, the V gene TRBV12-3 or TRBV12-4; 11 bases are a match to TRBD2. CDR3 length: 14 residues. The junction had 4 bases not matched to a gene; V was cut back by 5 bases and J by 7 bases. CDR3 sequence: CASSRLAGMNIQYF. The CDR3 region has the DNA TGTGCCAGCAGTCGACTAGCGGGGATGAACATTCAGTACTTC.

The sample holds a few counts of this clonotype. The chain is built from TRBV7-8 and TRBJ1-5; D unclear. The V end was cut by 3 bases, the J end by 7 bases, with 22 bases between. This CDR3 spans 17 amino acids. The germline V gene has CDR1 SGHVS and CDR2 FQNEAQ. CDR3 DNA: TGTGCCAGCAGCTTGTTGTTTTGGGCCAGCCCGGAACAGCCCCAGCATTTT. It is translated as CASSLLFWASPEQPQHF.

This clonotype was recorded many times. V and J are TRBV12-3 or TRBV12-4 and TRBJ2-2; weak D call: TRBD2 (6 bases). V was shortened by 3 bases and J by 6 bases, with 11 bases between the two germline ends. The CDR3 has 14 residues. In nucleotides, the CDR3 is TGTGCCAGCAGTTTGATCGGGGAGGCCGGGGAGCTGTTTTTT. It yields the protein CASSLIGEAGELFF.

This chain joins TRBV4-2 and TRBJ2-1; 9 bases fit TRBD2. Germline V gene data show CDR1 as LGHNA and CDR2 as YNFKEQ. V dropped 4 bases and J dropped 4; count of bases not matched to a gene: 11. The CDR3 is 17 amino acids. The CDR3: CASSPHPSSGSYNEQFF. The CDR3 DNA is TGTGCCAGCAGCCCCCACCCCAGTAGCGGGAGTTACAATGAGCAGTTCTTC.

The CDR3 DNA reads as TGCAGTGCCTCGACCGGGACCGAAAAACTGTTTTTT. Its protein is CSASTGTEKLFF. The genes are TRBV20-1 and TRBJ1-4, with D possibly matching TRBD1 (5 bases). Trimming removed 6 bases at V and 8 bases at J, with 13 bases between. The CDR3 totals 12 residues. Per germline, CDR1 DFQATT and CDR2 SNEGSKA (reference sequence).

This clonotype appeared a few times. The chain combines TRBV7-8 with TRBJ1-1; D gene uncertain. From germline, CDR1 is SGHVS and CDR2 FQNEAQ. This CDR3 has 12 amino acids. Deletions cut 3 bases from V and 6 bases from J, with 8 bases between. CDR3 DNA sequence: TGTGCCAGCAGCTTTAGAGACGCTGAAGCTTTCTTT. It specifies CASSFRDAEAFF.

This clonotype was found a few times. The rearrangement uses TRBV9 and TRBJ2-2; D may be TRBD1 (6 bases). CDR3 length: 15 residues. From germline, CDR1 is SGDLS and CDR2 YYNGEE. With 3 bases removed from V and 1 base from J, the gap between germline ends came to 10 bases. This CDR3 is CASSATTGNTGELFF. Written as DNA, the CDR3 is TGTGCCAGCAGCGCAACGACAGGGAACACCGGGGAGCTGTTTTTT.

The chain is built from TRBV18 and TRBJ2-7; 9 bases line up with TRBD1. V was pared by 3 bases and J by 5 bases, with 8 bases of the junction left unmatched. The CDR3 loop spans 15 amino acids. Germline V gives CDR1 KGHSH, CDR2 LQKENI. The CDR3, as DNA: TGTGCCAGCTCACCGGGACAGGGTAGATTCCACGAGCAGTACTTC. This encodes CASSPGQGRFHEQYF.

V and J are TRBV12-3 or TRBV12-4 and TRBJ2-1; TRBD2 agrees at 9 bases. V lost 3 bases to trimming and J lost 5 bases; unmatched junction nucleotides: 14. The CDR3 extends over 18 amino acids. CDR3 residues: CASSFEGPGLAGDNEQFF. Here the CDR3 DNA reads TGTGCCAGCAGTTTTGAGGGGCCGGGGTTAGCGGGGGACAATGAGCAGTTCTTC.

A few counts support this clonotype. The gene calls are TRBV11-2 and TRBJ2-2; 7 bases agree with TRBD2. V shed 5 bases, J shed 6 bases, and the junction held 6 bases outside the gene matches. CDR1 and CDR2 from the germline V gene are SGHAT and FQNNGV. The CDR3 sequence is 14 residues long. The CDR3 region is CASSPRGSSGELFF. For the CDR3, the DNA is TGTGCCAGCAGCCCGCGGGGGTCCTCCGGGGAGCTGTTTTTT.

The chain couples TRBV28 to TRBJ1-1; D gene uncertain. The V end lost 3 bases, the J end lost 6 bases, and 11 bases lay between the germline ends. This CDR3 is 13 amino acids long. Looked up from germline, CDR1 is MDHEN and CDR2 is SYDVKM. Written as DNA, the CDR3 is TGTGCCAGCAGTTTGTGGTCCTCCTCTGAAGCTTTCTTT. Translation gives CASSLWSSSEAFF.

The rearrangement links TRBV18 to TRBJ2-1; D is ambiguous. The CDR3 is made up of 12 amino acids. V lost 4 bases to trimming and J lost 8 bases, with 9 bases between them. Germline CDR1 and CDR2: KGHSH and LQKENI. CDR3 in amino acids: CASSLGFDEQFF. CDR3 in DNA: TGTGCCAGCTCACTAGGTTTCGATGAGCAGTTCTTC.

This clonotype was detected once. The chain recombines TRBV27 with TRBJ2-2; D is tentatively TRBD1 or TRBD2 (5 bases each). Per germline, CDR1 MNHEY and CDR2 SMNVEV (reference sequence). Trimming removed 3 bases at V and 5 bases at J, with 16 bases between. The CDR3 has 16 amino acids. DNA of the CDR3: TGTGCCAGCAGTTTCTTCGAGCGAGGGGTAACCGGGGAGCTGTTTTTT. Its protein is CASSFFERGVTGELFF.

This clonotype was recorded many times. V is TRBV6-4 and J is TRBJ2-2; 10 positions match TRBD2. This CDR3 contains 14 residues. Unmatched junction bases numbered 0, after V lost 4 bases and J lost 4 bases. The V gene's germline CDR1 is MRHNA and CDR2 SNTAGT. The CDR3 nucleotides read TGTGCCAGCAGTGGGACTAGCGGCACCGGGGAGCTGTTTTTT. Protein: CASSGTSGTGELFF.

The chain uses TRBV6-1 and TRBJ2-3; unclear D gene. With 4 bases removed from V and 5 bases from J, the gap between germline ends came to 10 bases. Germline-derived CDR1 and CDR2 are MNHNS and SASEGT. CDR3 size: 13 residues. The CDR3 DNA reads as TGTGCCAGCAGTGGAAGTGGTGGAGATACGCAGTATTTT. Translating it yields CASSGSGGDTQYF.

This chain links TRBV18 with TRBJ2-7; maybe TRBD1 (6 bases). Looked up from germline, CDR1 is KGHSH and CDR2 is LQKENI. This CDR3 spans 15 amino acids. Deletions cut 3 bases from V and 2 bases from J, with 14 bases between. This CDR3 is CASSPYRVSPYEQYF. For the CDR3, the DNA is TGTGCCAGCTCACCGTACAGGGTTTCCCCCTACGAGCAGTACTTC.

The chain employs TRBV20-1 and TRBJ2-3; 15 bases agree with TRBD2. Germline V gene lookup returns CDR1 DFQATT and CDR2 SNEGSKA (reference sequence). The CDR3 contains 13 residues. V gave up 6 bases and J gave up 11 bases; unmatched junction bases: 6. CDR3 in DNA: TGCAGTGCACCCGGGACTAGCGGGAGGTTGCAGTATTTT. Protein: CSAPGTSGRLQYF.

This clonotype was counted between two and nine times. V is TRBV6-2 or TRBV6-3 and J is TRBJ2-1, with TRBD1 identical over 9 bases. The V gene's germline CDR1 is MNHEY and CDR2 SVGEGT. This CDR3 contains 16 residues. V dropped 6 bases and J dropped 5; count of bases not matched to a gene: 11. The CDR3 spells CASRRTGTGIHNEQFF. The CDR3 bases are TGTGCCAGCAGGCGTACCGGGACAGGGATTCACAATGAGCAGTTCTTC.